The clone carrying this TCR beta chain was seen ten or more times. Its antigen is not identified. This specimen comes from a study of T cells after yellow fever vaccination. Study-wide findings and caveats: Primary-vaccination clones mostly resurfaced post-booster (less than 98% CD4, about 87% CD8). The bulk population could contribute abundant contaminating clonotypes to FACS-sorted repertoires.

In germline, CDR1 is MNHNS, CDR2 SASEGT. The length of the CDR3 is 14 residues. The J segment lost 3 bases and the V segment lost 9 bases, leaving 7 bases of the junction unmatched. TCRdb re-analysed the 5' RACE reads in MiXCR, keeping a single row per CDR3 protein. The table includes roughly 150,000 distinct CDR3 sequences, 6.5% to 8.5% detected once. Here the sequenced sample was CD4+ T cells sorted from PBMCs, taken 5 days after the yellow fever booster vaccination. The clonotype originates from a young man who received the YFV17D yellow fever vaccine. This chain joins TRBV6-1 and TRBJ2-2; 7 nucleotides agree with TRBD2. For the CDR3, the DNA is TGTGCCAGTCTAACTAGCGCTTACACCGGGGAGCTGTTTTTT. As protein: CASLTSAYTGELFF.